These 31 T cell receptor beta chains originate from one sample sequenced in a study of blood T cells in healthy people across ages. The use of a sample-barcoded 5' primer and a J-beta primer mix characterized a second PCR of roughly 6 to 11 cycles. TCRdb re-called the 5' RACE reads through MiXCR, storing one row per CDR3 protein. Of 1.5 million to 2 million distinct CDR3 sequences in the sample, 30% to 35% were seen once. The sample was blood. Every receptor here comes from a woman aged 25 to 45 in good health.

This chain links TRBV2 with TRBJ2-4, with TRBD1 matching over 7 bases. V lost 8 bases, J lost 6 bases, and 19 bases stayed unmatched. Germline CDR1 reads SNHLY; CDR2 reads FYNNEI. This CDR3 comprises 17 residues. CDR3 nucleotides: TGTGCCAGCCCTCTAATGCAACCCGGGACAGACAGAAACATTCAGTACTTC. This codes for CASPLMQPGTDRNIQYF.

Points on this clonotype: This may stem from a read error, because a much larger clone lies one nucleotide away. V gene TRBV27 combines with J gene TRBJ2-1; the match to TRBD1 covers 8 bases. CDR1 is MNHEY and CDR2 is SMNVEV in the germline V gene (reference sequence). The CDR3 has 15 residues. The CDR3 nucleotides read TGTACCAGCAGTTTATCGAGGACAGGGACGAATGAGCAGTTCTTC. Its protein product is CTSSLSRTGTNEQFF.

This rearrangement joins TRBV5-1 to TRBJ2-5; a possible D gene is TRBD2 (7 bases). The CDR3 runs 16 residues. Trimming stripped 4 bases from V and 1 base from J, with 17 bases between. Germline-derived CDR1 and CDR2 are SGHRS and YFSETQ. CDR3 nucleotide sequence: TGCGCCAGCAGCCCGCTCGGGGGGCCCTCCCAAGAGACCCAGTACTTC. This encodes CASSPLGGPSQETQYF.

This clonotype was detected ten times or more. The V call is TRBV6-5, the J call TRBJ2-3; D not resolved. CDR3 size: 14 residues. Germline CDR1 and CDR2: MNHEY and SVGAGI. Trimming removed 0 bases at V and 0 bases at J, with 4 bases between. CDR3 coding DNA: TGTGCCAGCAGTTACTCGATCAGCACAGATACGCAGTATTTT. Protein: CASSYSISTDTQYF.

This CDR3 is CASSEYAVSYNEQFF. As DNA, the CDR3 is TGTGCCAGCAGTGAATATGCAGTCTCCTACAATGAGCAGTTCTTC. V usage is TRBV25-1 and J usage is TRBJ2-1, with unresolved D. This CDR3 region has 15 residues. The V end was cut by 0 bases, the J end by 0 bases, with 6 bases between. CDR1 MGHDK and CDR2 SYGVNS come from the germline V gene.

The CDR3 is CASSSGDSYTDTQYF. CDR3 nucleotides: TGTGCCAGCAGCTCGGGGGACTCCTACACAGATACGCAGTATTTT. The chain links TRBV9 to TRBJ2-3; a weak D match, TRBD2 (6 bases). The CDR3 is 15 residues long. Trimming pared 4 bases from V and 2 bases from J, leaving 14 bases between. Germline V gene data show CDR1 as SGDLS and CDR2 as YYNGEE.

This clonotype was seen ten or more times. V usage is TRBV4-1 and J usage is TRBJ2-1; 7 bases are shared with TRBD2. The CDR3 is made up of 17 amino acids. Germline CDR1 MGHRA, CDR2 YSYEKL. With 0 bases clipped from V and 1 base from J, the junction kept 6 bases outside the gene matches. CDR3 sequence: CASSQDRGGSSYNEQFF. The CDR3 nucleotides read TGCGCCAGCAGCCAAGATAGAGGCGGGAGTTCCTACAATGAGCAGTTCTTC.

V is TRBV20-1 and J is TRBJ2-5, with 7 bases identical to TRBD2. The CDR3 has 14 residues. Germline loops: CDR1 DFQATT, CDR2 SNEGSKA (reference sequence). The ends lost 4 bases at V and 4 bases at J; junction bases unmatched: 9. The CDR3 bases are TGCAGTGCTACGGCAGGGAGGGTTGGAGAGACCCAGTACTTC. Amino acid sequence: CSATAGRVGETQYF.

The chain has TRBV20-1 and TRBJ2-3; 8 bases are a match to TRBD2. Germline assignment: CDR1 DFQATT and CDR2 SNEGSKA (reference sequence). CDR3 length: 16 residues. The V gene end was trimmed by 0 bases and the J gene end by 10 bases; junction bases not matched to a gene: 15. CDR3 sequence: CSARDLLSGDAIPQYF. CDR3 DNA sequence: TGCAGTGCTAGAGATCTCCTTAGCGGGGACGCTATTCCGCAGTATTTT.

The CDR3 region is CASSPRMEVRGETQYF. CDR3 nucleotides: TGTGCCAGCAGCCCAAGAATGGAGGTGCGAGGGGAGACCCAGTACTTC. The V and J genes are TRBV3-1 and TRBJ2-5; D is possibly TRBD2 (5 bases). The CDR3 covers 16 residues. CDR1 is LGHDT, CDR2 YNNKEL, per germline (reference sequence). V lost 4 bases and J lost 5, with 20 bases in between.

In this sample, this clonotype turned up many times. The CDR3 reads CASSLAGGNQETQYF. Here the CDR3 DNA reads TGTGCCAGCAGCTTAGCGGGGGGAAACCAAGAGACCCAGTACTTC. V usage is TRBV7-6 and J usage is TRBJ2-5, with D possibly matching TRBD2 (6 bases). Trimming removed 0 bases at V and 0 bases at J, with 8 bases between. Germline V gene data show CDR1 as SGHVS and CDR2 as FNYEAQ. CDR3 length: 15 residues.

A few counts support this clonotype. The chain joins TRBV24-1 to TRBJ2-3, with unresolved D. Trimming took 3 bases from V and 2 from J, leaving 8 bases between them. The CDR3 has 14 amino acids. The V gene's germline CDR1 is KGHDR and CDR2 SFDVKD. CDR3 amino acids: CATSDEQFTDTQYF. Here the CDR3 DNA reads TGTGCCACCAGTGATGAGCAGTTCACAGATACGCAGTATTTT.

Only a few counts were recorded for this clonotype. This chain links TRBV6-6 with TRBJ2-7; D unresolved. Between the trimmed V and J ends, which lost 0 bases and 4 bases, there was a span of 13 bases. CDR1 MNHNY and CDR2 SVGAGI come from the germline V gene (reference sequence). The CDR3 is 15 amino acids. CDR3 DNA sequence: TGTGCCAGCAGTTACTCAGACCTTCCACCTTACGAGCAGTACTTC. This gives the protein CASSYSDLPPYEQYF.

The chain is built from TRBV20-1 and TRBJ1-1; no definite D call. Germline V gives CDR1 DFQATT, CDR2 SNEGSKA (reference sequence). The CDR3 is 19 amino acids. V was pared by 1 base and J by 3 bases, with 27 bases between. CDR3 sequence: CSARGFQTARDRGDTEAFF. The CDR3 bases are TGCAGTGCTAGAGGGTTCCAGACTGCGAGGGATCGAGGTGACACTGAAGCTTTCTTT.

V usage is TRBV6-1 and J usage is TRBJ1-1, with D uncertain. V lost 7 bases to trimming and J lost 3 bases, with 12 bases between them. Germline V gene lookup returns CDR1 MNHNS and CDR2 SASEGT. The CDR3 has 13 residues. The CDR3 spells CASNRVKDTEAFF. CDR3 nucleotide sequence: TGTGCCAGCAATAGGGTAAAGGACACTGAAGCTTTCTTT.

The chain uses TRBV28 and TRBJ2-7, with D uncertain. The CDR3 has 12 residues. V was trimmed by 2 bases and J by 6 bases, leaving 8 bases between them. CDR1 and CDR2 from the germline V gene are MDHEN and SYDVKM. The CDR3 region has the DNA TGTGCCAGCAGTTTAAGGTTCGGCGAGCAGTACTTC. Translating gives CASSLRFGEQYF. Full variable domain (remainder filled in from reference TRBV28 and TRBJ2-7): DVKVTQSSRYLVKRTGEKVFLECVQDMDHENMFWYRQDPGLGLRLIYFSYDVKMKEKGDIPEGYSVSREKKERFSLILESASTNQTSMYLCASSLRFGEQYFGPGTRLTVT.

The chain is built from TRBV18 and TRBJ2-5, with 9 bases matching TRBD1. The closer fit of TRBJ2-7 to the DNA end suggests the J call may be wrong. This CDR3 is 14 amino acids long. CDR1 KGHSH and CDR2 LQKENI come from the germline V gene. The CDR3 reads CASSERDRDHEQYF. CDR3 sequence (DNA): TGTGCCAGCTCAGAAAGGGACAGGGATCACGAGCAGTACTTC.

There are a few counts of this clonotype. V is TRBV20-1 and J is TRBJ2-5, with D hard to call. Germline V gene lookup returns CDR1 DFQATT and CDR2 SNEGSKA (reference sequence). The ends were cut back, 6 bases at V and 5 bases at J, with 7 bases in the middle. The CDR3 loop spans 10 amino acids. The CDR3 DNA sequence: TGCAGTGCCTTGGCTGAGACCCAGTACTTC. This sequence encodes CSALAETQYF.

V and J are TRBV5-1 and TRBJ2-7; no clear D gene. The V gene's germline CDR1 is SGHRS and CDR2 YFSETQ. Trimming cost V 4 bases and J 1 base, with 15 bases left between them. The CDR3 has 15 residues. CDR3 nucleotide sequence: TGCGCCAGCAGCGTGACTGCCAATCCTTCCTACGAGCAGTACTTC. Its protein product is CASSVTANPSYEQYF.

The rearrangement links TRBV15 to TRBJ2-3; D remains ambiguous. The CDR3 length is 13 residues. Trimming cost V 0 bases and J 7 bases, with 8 bases left between them. Germline V lookup: CDR1 LNHNV, CDR2 YYDKDF (reference sequence). The CDR3 sequence: CATSREERHTQYF. In DNA, the CDR3 is TGTGCCACCAGCAGAGAAGAGCGACATACGCAGTATTTT.

The chain employs TRBV5-5 and TRBJ1-2; 8 nucleotides match TRBD1. The CDR3 covers 14 residues. V dropped 4 bases and J dropped 7; count of bases not matched to a gene: 9. Germline V gene lookup returns CDR1 SGHKS and CDR2 YYEKEE (reference sequence). The DNA for the CDR3 is TGTGCCAGCAGCGGGGGACAAGGGACAGGTGGCTACACCTTC. Translated, it gives CASSGGQGTGGYTF.

The rearrangement joins TRBV7-3 to TRBJ2-1; 9 bases agree with TRBD2. V lost 5 bases and J lost 6; bases outside the gene matches: 11. This CDR3 region has 16 residues. Germline V lookup: CDR1 SGHTA, CDR2 FQGTGA. This chain's CDR3 is CASSEPRGGEANEQFF. In DNA, the CDR3 is TGTGCCAGCAGCGAACCGCGGGGGGGCGAGGCCAATGAGCAGTTCTTC.

This chain uses TRBV28 with TRBJ2-7; possibly TRBD2 for D (5 bases). Trimming took off 7 bases at V and 0 bases at J, with 16 bases between the two ends. The CDR3 totals 15 residues. Per the germline V gene, CDR1 is MDHEN and CDR2 is SYDVKM. In DNA, the CDR3 is TGTGCCAGCAAAGAGCATCCGGGGAGCTCCTACGAGCAGTACTTC. This gives the protein CASKEHPGSSYEQYF.

This clonotype was counted a single time. V usage is TRBV3-1 and J usage is TRBJ2-3; maybe TRBD1 (5 bases). This CDR3 has 17 amino acids. V lost 5 bases, J lost 4 bases, and 22 bases lay in between. Germline CDR1 and CDR2: LGHDT and YNNKEL (reference sequence). CDR3: CASSSAWGFATPDTQYF. The DNA of the CDR3 is TGTGCCAGCAGCTCCGCGTGGGGCTTCGCCACCCCAGATACGCAGTATTTT.

This clonotype has more than one count but fewer than ten. V is TRBV7-6 and J is TRBJ2-5, with 13 bases lining up with TRBD2. The CDR3 contains 18 residues. Unmatched junction bases numbered 8, after V lost 2 bases and J lost 2 bases. CDR1 and CDR2 from the germline V gene are SGHVS and FNYEAQ. CDR3 region: CASSLIRLAGGLQETQYF. In nucleotides, the CDR3 is TGTGCCAGCAGCTTAATAAGACTAGCGGGAGGCCTGCAAGAGACCCAGTACTTC. Combining the CDR3 with reference TRBV7-6 and TRBJ2-5 gives the whole variable domain GAGVSQSPRYKVTKRGQDVALRCDPISGHVSLYWYRQALGQGPEFLTYFNYEAQQDKSGLPNDRFSAERPEGSISTLTIQRTEQRDSAMYRCASSLIRLAGGLQETQYFGPGTRLLVL.

V is TRBV19 and J is TRBJ2-3; D is ambiguous. CDR1 is LNHDA, CDR2 SQIVND, per germline (reference sequence). Trimming left V 1 base short and J 6 bases short, with 5 bases between. The CDR3 loop spans 12 amino acids. Here the CDR3 DNA reads TGTGCCAGTAGTATAGGTATGGATACGCAGTATTTT. Amino acid sequence: CASSIGMDTQYF.

The genes are TRBV20-1 and TRBJ2-1; D unresolved. The germline gives CDR1 DFQATT, CDR2 SNEGSKA (reference sequence). Trimming cost V 0 bases and J 0 bases, with 21 bases left between them. This CDR3 is built from 19 residues. CDR3 sequence: CSARDADAPTWSSYNEQFF. For the CDR3, the DNA is TGCAGTGCTAGAGATGCGGACGCACCTACGTGGAGCTCCTACAATGAGCAGTTCTTC.

This clonotype was counted a few times. The V and J genes are TRBV27 and TRBJ2-1; D is undetermined. Germline V lookup: CDR1 MNHEY, CDR2 SMNVEV (reference sequence). The CDR3 is 15 amino acids. Trimming cost V 2 bases and J 3 bases, with 11 bases left between them. Written as DNA, the CDR3 is TGTGCCAGCAGTTTAGTCACCTCTGTCTACAATGAGCAGTTCTTC. Translated: CASSLVTSVYNEQFF.

This clonotype was found a few times. The rearrangement links TRBV6-5 to TRBJ1-2, with D uncertain. The CDR3 loop spans 14 amino acids. From germline, CDR1 is MNHEY and CDR2 SVGAGI. V dropped 6 bases and J dropped 2 bases, with 13 bases sitting between them. The CDR3 coding sequence is TGTGCCAGCAGCCGGTCACCTACAAACTATGGCTACACCTTC. Its translation: CASSRSPTNYGYTF.

This clonotype was counted a few times. The genes are TRBV24-1 and TRBJ2-5; TRBD2 aligns across 9 bases. The better agreement between TRBJ2-7 and the DNA end casts doubt on the J call. CDR1 is KGHDR, CDR2 SFDVKD, per germline. The CDR3 spans 13 residues. CDR3 region: CATSEGLAREQYF. DNA for the CDR3: TGTGCCACCAGTGAGGGACTAGCTCGCGAGCAGTACTTC.

The chain combines TRBV3-1 with TRBJ2-7; D is perhaps TRBD1 (5 bases). The V end was cut by 2 bases, the J end by 7 bases, with 12 bases between. Germline values: CDR1 LGHDT, CDR2 YNNKEL (reference sequence). This CDR3 is 13 amino acids long. CDR3 amino acids: CASSQHQGSEQYF. The CDR3 region has the DNA TGTGCCAGCAGCCAACACCAGGGATCTGAGCAGTACTTC.